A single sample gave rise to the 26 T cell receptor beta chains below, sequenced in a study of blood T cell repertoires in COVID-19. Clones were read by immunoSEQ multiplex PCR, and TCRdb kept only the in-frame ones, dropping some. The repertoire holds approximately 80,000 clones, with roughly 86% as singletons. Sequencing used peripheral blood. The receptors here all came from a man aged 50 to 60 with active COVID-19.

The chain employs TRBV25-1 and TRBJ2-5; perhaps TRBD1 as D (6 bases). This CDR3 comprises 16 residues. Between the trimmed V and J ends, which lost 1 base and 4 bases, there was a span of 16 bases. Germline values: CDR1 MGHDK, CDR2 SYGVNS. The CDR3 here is CASSESLGARRETQYF. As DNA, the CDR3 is TGTGCCAGCAGTGAATCCCTGGGGGCGCGTAGAGAGACCCAGTACTTC.

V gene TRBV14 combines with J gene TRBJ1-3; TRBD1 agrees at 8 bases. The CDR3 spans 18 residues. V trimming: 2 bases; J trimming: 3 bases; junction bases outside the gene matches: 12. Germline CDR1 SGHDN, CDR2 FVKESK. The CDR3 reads CASSQFAGGAFSGNTIYF. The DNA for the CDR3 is TGTGCCAGCAGCCAATTTGCAGGGGGCGCGTTCAGTGGAAACACCATATATTTT.

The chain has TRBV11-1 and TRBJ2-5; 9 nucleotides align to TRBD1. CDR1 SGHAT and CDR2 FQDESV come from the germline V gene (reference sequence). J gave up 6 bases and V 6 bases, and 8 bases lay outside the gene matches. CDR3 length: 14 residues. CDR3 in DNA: TGTGCCAGCAGGGGAACAGGGGGCGTACAGACCCAGTACTTC. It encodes CASRGTGGVQTQYF.

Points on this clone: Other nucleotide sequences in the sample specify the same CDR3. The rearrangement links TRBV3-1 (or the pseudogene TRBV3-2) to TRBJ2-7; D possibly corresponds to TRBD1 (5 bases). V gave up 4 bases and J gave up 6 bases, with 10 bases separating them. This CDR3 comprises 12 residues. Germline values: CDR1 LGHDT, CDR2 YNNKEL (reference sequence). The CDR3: CASSPQGSEQYF. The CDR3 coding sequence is TGTGCCAGCAGCCCCCAGGGCTCCGAGCAGTACTTC.

As DNA, the CDR3 is TGTGCCAGTAGTATAGATCTGGAGGAAACAGATACGCAGTATTTT. Encoded protein: CASSIDLEETDTQYF. The rearrangement joins TRBV19 to TRBJ2-3, with D maybe TRBD2 (5 bases). The V gene's germline CDR1 is LNHDA and CDR2 SQIVND (reference sequence). CDR3 length: 15 residues. Trimming shortened V by 0 bases and J by 3 bases, and 10 bases separated the two germline ends. Together with reference TRBV19 and TRBJ2-3, the CDR3 gives the full variable domain: DGGITQSPKYLFRKEGQNVTLSCEQNLNHDAMYWYRQDPGQGLRLIYYSQIVNDFQKGDIAEGYSVSREKKESFPLTVTSAQKNPTAFYLCASSIDLEETDTQYFGPGTRLTVL.

The CDR3 loop reads CASSTVDSYEQYF. The DNA of the CDR3 is TGTGCCAGCAGCACCGTGGACAGCTACGAGCAGTACTTC. V and J are TRBV5-4 and TRBJ2-7, with a weak D call TRBD1 (6 bases). Trimming took off 4 bases at V and 3 bases at J, with 11 bases between the two ends. This CDR3 contains 13 residues. The germline V gene encodes CDR1 SGHNT and CDR2 YYREEE (reference sequence).

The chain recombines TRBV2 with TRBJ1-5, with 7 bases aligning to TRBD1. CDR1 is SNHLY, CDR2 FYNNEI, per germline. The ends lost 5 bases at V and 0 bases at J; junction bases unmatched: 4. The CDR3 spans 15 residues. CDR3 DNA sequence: TGTGCCAGCAGTCAAGGGGGCCTTAGCAATCAGCCCCAGCATTTT. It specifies CASSQGGLSNQPQHF.

CDR3 in DNA: TGTGCCAGCAGCAAGCAACAGGGTTACGAGCAGTACTTC. Translating it yields CASSKQQGYEQYF. V gene TRBV11-3 combines with J gene TRBJ2-7; the D gene is possibly TRBD1 (6 bases). Germline assignment: CDR1 SGHNT and CDR2 YENEEA. Trimming left V 5 bases short and J 4 bases short, with 12 bases between. This CDR3 is built from 13 residues.

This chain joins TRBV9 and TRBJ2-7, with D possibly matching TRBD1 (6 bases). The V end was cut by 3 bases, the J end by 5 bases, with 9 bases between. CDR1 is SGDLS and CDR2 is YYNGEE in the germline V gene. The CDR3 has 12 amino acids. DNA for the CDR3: TGTGCCAGCAGCGCAGGGGACCACGAGCAGTACTTC. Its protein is CASSAGDHEQYF.

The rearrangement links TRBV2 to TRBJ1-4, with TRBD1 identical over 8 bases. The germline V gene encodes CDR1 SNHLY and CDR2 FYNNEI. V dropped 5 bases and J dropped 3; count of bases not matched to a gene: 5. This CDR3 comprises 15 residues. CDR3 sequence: CASSKDRAPNEKLFF. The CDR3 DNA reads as TGTGCCAGCAGTAAGGACAGGGCGCCTAATGAAAAACTGTTTTTT.

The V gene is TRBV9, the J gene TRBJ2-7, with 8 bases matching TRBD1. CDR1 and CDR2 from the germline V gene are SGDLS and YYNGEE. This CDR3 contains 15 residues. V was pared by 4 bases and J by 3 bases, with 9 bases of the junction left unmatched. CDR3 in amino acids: CASSTRQGNFYEQYF. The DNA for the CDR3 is TGTGCCAGCAGCACCAGACAGGGGAATTTCTACGAGCAGTACTTC.

For the CDR3, the DNA is TGTGCCACCCGGGACAGGGTCTTCGAGCAGTACTTC. Amino acid sequence: CATRDRVFEQYF. The chain combines TRBV19 with TRBJ2-7, with 9 bases lining up with TRBD1. The length of the CDR3 is 12 residues. Per germline, CDR1 LNHDA and CDR2 SQIVND (reference sequence). V gave up 10 bases and J gave up 6 bases; unmatched junction bases: 7.

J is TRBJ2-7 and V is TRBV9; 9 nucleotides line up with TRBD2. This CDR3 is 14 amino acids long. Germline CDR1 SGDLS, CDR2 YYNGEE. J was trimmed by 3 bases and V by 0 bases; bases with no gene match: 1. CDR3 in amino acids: CASSVEAGGYEQYF. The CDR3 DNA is TGTGCCAGCAGCGTAGAAGCGGGAGGCTACGAGCAGTACTTC.

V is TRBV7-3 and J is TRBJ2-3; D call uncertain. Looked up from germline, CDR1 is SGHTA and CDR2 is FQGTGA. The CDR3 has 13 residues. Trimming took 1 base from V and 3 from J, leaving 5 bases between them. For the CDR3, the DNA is TGTGCCAGCAGCTTAATCCGGACAGATACGCAGTATTTT. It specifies CASSLIRTDTQYF.

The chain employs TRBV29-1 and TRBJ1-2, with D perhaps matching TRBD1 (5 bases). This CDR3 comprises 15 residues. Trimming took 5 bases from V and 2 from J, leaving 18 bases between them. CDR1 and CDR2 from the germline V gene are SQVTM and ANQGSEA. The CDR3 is CSVLPRGGINYGYTF. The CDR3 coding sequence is TGCAGCGTTCTCCCGCGGGGGGGGATAAACTATGGCTACACCTTC. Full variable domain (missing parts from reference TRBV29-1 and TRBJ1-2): SAVISQKPSRDICQRGTSLTIQCQVDSQVTMMFWYRQQPGQSLTLIATANQGSEATYESGFVIDKFPISRPNLTFSTLTVSNMSPEDSSIYLCSVLPRGGINYGYTFGSGTRLTVV.

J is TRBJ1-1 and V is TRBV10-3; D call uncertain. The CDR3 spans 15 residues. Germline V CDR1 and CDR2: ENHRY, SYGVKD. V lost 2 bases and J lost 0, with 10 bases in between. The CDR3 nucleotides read TGTGCCATCAGTGAGGCCAGGCTGATGAACACTGAAGCTTTCTTT. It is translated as CAISEARLMNTEAFF.

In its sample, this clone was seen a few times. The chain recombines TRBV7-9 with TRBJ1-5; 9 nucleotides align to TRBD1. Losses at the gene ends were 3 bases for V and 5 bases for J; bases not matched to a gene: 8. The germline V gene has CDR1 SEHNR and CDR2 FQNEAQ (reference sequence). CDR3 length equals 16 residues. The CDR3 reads CASSLGQGQGDQPQHF. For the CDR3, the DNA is TGTGCCAGCAGCTTGGGACAGGGCCAGGGGGATCAGCCCCAGCATTTT. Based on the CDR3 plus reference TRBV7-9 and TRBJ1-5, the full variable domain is DTGVSQNPRHKITKRGQNVTFRCDPISEHNRLYWYRQTLGQGPEFLTYFQNEAQLEKSRLLSDRFSAERPKGSFSTLEIQRTEQGDSAMYLCASSLGQGQGDQPQHFGDGTRLSIL.

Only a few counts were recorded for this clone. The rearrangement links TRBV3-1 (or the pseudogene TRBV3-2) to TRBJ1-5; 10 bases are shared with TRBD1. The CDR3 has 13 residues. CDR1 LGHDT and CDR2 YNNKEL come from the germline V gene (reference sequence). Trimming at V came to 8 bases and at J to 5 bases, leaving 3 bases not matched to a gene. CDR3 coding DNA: TGTGCCAGCGGGGGGACAGGGGATCAGCCCCAGCATTTT. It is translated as CASGGTGDQPQHF.

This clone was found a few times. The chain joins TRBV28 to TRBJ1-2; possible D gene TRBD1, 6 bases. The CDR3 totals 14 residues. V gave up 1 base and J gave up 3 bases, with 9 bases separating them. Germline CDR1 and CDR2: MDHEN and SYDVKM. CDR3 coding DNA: TGTGCCAGCAGTTTATTGGGGGCAGACTATGGCTACACCTTC. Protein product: CASSLLGADYGYTF.

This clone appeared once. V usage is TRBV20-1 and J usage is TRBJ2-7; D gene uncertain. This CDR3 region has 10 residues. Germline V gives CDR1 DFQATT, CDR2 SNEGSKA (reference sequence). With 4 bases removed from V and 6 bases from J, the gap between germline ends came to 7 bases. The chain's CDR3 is CSATLSEQYF. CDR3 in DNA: TGCAGTGCTACTCTAAGCGAGCAGTACTTC.

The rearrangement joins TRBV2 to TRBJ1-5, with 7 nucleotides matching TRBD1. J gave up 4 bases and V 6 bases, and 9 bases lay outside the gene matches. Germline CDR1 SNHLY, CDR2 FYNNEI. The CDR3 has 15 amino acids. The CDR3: CASSNGDSSNQPQHF. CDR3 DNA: TGTGCCAGCAGCAACGGGGACAGCTCTAATCAGCCCCAGCATTTT.

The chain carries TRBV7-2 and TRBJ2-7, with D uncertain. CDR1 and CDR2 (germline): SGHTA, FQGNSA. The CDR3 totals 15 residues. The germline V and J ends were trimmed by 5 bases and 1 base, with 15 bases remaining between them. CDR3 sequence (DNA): TGTGCCAGCAGCCCATCGCAATTCGAGTCCTACGAGCAGTACTTC. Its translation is CASSPSQFESYEQYF.

Here the CDR3 reads CATSRDTGATNEKLFF. The CDR3 nucleotides are TGTGCCACCAGCAGAGATACAGGTGCAACTAATGAAAAACTGTTTTTT. V is TRBV15 and J is TRBJ1-4; possible D gene TRBD1, 5 bases. CDR3 length: 16 amino acids. In germline, CDR1 is LNHNV, CDR2 YYDKDF (reference sequence). Trimming removed 0 bases at V and 0 bases at J, with 8 bases between.

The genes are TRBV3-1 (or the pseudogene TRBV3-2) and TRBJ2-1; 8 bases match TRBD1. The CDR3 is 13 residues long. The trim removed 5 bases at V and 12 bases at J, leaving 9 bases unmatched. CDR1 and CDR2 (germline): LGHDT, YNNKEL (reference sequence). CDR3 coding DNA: TGTGCCAGCAGCGCGACAGGGGTCGGAGGGCAGTTCTTC. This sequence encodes CASSATGVGGQFF.

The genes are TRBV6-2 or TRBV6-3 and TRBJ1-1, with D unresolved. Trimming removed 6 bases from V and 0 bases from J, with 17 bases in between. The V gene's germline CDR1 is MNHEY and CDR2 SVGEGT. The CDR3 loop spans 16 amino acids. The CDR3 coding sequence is TGTGCCAGCAGCCCAACTACGATCAGAGTGAACACTGAAGCTTTCTTT. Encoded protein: CASSPTTIRVNTEAFF.

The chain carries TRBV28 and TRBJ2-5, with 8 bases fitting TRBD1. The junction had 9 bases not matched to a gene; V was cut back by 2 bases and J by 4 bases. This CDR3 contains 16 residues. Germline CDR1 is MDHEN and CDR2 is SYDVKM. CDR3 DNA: TGTGCCAGCAGTTTAATCAGGACAGGGAAGGGAGAGACCCAGTACTTC. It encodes CASSLIRTGKGETQYF.